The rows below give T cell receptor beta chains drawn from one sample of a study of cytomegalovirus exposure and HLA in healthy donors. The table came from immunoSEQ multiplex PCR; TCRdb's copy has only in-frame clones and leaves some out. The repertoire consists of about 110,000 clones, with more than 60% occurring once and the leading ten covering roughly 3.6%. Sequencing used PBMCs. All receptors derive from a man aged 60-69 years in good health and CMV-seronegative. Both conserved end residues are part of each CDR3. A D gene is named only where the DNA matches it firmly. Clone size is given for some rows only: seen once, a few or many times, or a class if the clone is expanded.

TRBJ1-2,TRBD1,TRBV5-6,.,TGTGCCAGCAGCCCTACAGGGGTCCGCCTAAACTATGGCTACACCTTC,CASSPTGVRLNYGYTF
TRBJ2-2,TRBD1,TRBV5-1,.,TGCGCCAGCAGGGACAGGGTGGGCACCGGGGAGCTGTTTTTT,CASRDRVGTGELFF
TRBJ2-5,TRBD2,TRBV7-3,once,TGTGCCAGCAGCCCCGGGACTAGGGCCCCCCAAGAGACCCAGTACTTC,CASSPGTRAPQETQYF
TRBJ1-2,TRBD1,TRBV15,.,TGTGCCACCAGCAGAGATCGGACAGGGTTTGGCTACACCTTC,CATSRDRTGFGYTF
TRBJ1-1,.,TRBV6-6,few,TGTGCCAGCAGGACAGAAATTAACACTGAAGCTTTCTTT,CASRTEINTEAFF
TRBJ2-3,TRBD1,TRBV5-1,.,TGCGCCAGCAGCTCGGACAGGGTTAGCACAGATACGCAGTATTTT,CASSSDRVSTDTQYF
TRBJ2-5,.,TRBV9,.,TGTGCCAGCAGCCCTACCGGACAATTGGCGTTGTGGGAGACCCAGTACTTC,CASSPTGQLALWETQYF
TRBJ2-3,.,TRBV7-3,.,TGTGCCAGCAGCTCAAGGGGGGGGACAGATACGCAGTATTTT,CASSSRGGTDTQYF
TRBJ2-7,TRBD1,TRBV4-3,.,TGCGCCAGCAGCCAGGACAACAGGGGTGGCTACGAGCAGTACTTC,CASSQDNRGGYEQYF
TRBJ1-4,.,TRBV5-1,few,TGCGCCAGCAGCTTGTGGGGGCTGGCAACTAATGAAAAACTGTTTTTT,CASSLWGLATNEKLFF
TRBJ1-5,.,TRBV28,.,TGTGCCAGCAGGGTACCGGGGGACAATCAGCCCCAGCATTTT,CASRVPGDNQPQHF
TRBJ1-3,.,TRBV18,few,TGTGCCAGCTCACCTTTGGCGGAGGGAGTCTCTGGAAACACCATATATTTT,CASSPLAEGVSGNTIYF
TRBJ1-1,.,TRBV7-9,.,TGTGCCAGCAGCTTAGAAGGGGATGGGGCTGAAGCTTTCTTT,CASSLEGDGAEAFF
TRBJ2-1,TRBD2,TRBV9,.,TGTGCCAGCAGCGCCCCCTTTAGCGGGTCCTACAATGAGCAGTTCTTC,CASSAPFSGSYNEQFF
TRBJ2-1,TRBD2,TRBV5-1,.,TGCGCCAGCAGCTTGGGGGCGGGGGGCCATCGGAACAATGAGCAGTTCTTC,CASSLGAGGHRNNEQFF
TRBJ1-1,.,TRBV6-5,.,TGTGCCAGCAGTTACTCCCGGCAGGGGAACACTGAAGCTTTCTTT,CASSYSRQGNTEAFF
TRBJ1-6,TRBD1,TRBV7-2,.,TGTGCCAGCAGCTTACAGGGGGCACGGAATTCACCCCTCCACTTT,CASSLQGARNSPLHF
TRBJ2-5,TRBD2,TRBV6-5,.,TGTGCCAGCAGCACAGAGCGGGGACCCCAAGAGACCCAGTACTTC,CASSTERGPQETQYF
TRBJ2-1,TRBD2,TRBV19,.,TGTGCCAGTAGTGGTCTAGCGGGTGTGGGGGAGCAGTTCTTC,CASSGLAGVGEQFF
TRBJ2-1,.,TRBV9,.,TGTGCCAGCAGCGGGGCAGTCTACAATGAGCAGTTCTTC,CASSGAVYNEQFF
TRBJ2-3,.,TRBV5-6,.,TGTGCCAGCAGCTTGGATTGGGGAGGCAGTAGCACAGATACGCAGTATTTT,CASSLDWGGSSTDTQYF
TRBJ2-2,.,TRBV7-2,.,TGTGCCAGCAGCTCCCCCCTACGGTACACCGGGGAGCTGTTTTTT,CASSSPLRYTGELFF
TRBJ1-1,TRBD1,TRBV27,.,TGTGCCAGCACGGGACAGGGGAGGTCTGAAGCTTTCTTT,CASTGQGRSEAFF
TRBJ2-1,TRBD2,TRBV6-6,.,TGTGCCAGCACCCGGACTAGCGGGGCCCCCTACAATGAGCAGTTCTTC,CASTRTSGAPYNEQFF
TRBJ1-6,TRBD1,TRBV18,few,TGTGCCAGCTCAGTGGGACAGGATAATTCACCCCTCCACTTT,CASSVGQDNSPLHF
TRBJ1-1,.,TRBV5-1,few,TGCGCCAGCAGCGTCGGCCTCGGACAAAACACTGAAGCTTTCTTT,CASSVGLGQNTEAFF
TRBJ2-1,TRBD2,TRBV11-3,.,TGTGCCAGCAGCTTAGATCGGGGGGGCTCCTACAATGAGCAGTTCTTC,CASSLDRGGSYNEQFF
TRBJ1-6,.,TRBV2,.,TGTGCCAGCACCGGGGACTACGGTGGGAATTCACCCCTCCACTTT,CASTGDYGGNSPLHF
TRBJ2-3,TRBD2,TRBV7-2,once,TGTGCCAGCAGCTTAGCGCAGCGGGGGGGGACAGATACGCAGTATTTT,CASSLAQRGGTDTQYF
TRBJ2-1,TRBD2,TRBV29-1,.,TGCAGCGTTGATAGTCTAGCGGGGGTCGATGAGCAGTTCTTC,CSVDSLAGVDEQFF
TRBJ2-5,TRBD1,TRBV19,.,TGTGCCAGTAGTCAAGACAGGGGTGAGACCCAGTACTTC,CASSQDRGETQYF
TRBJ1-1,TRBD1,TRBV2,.,TGTGCCAGCAGGGGGGACAGGGCAGGCACTGAAGCTTTCTTT,CASRGDRAGTEAFF
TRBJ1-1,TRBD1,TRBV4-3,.,TGCGCCAGCAGCCAATTACAGGGGGCGACTGAAGCTTTCTTT,CASSQLQGATEAFF
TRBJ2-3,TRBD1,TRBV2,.,TGTGCCAGCAGTGAGGACAGGGGGCAGGATACGCAGTATTTT,CASSEDRGQDTQYF
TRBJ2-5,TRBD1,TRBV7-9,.,TGTGCCAGCAGCCACAGGACAGGGATGGAGACCCAGTACTTC,CASSHRTGMETQYF
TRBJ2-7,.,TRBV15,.,TGTGCCACCAGCAGAACTGGGGACTCCACCTACGAGCAGTACTTC,CATSRTGDSTYEQYF
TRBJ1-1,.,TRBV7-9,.,TGTGCCAGCAGCTTAGCACTATCTGGGACAAACACTGAAGCTTTCTTT,CASSLALSGTNTEAFF
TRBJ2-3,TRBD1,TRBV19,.,TGTGCCAGTAGGAGAGACAGGGGGGGGAATACGCAGTATTTT,CASRRDRGGNTQYF
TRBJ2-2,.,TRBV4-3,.,TGCGCCAGCAGCCAAGATCTCCCAGCCGGGGAGCTGTTTTTT,CASSQDLPAGELFF
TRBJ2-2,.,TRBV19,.,TGTGCCACCCGACTAGAAACCGGGGAGCTGTTTTTT,CATRLETGELFF
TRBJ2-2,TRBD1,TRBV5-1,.,TGCGCCAGCAGCCGATTGACAGGGATCAACACCGGGGAGCTGTTTTTT,CASSRLTGINTGELFF
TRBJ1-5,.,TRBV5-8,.,TGTGCCAGCAGCTTGGTTCTGCGGTCAAATAGCAATCAGCCCCAGCATTTT,CASSLVLRSNSNQPQHF
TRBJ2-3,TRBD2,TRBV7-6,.,TGTGCCAGCAGCTTAGGGTTAGCGGGGGGGCCATCAGATACGCAGTATTTT,CASSLGLAGGPSDTQYF
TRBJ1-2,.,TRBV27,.,TGTGCCAGCAGTGTGGGGGCAAACTATGGCTACACCTTC,CASSVGANYGYTF
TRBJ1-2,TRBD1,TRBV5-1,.,TGCGCCAGCAGCTTTACAGGGGAATATGGCTACACCTTC,CASSFTGEYGYTF
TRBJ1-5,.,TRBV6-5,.,TGTGCCAGCAGTTATAAGGGTAACTCGGGACAGCCCCAGCATTTT,CASSYKGNSGQPQHF
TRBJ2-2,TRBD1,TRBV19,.,TGTGCCAGTAGTGTTCAGGGGGCGAGGACCGGGGAGCTGTTTTTT,CASSVQGARTGELFF
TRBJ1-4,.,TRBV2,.,TGTGCCAGCAGTGAAGCTAGAGGGCGGAGTGAAAAACTGTTTTTT,CASSEARGRSEKLFF
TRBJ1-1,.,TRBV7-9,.,TGTGCCAGCAGCCAAGTCGGGGACTCGAACACTGAAGCTTTCTTT,CASSQVGDSNTEAFF
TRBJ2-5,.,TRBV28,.,TGTGCCAGCAGACTTGACAGGCGGGAGACCCAGTACTTC,CASRLDRRETQYF